The 20 T cell receptor beta chains reported below all come from one sample, sequenced in a study of identifying expanded T cells in peripheral blood (dated by TCRdb to between 2017 and 2020). Receptor libraries were prepared by the immunoSEQ multiplex PCR assay. Held by TCRdb, this immuneACCESS table contains in-frame sequences only and omits some clones. Under half of the omission traces to an unresolved V gene where checked; the cause of the rest is unknown. Here the sample has about 130,000 clones; about 86% occur a single time. Around 8.2% of the sample rests with the top ten. The sequenced sample consisted of blood. The receptors here all came from a person between 18 and 75 years old in good health.

In this sample, this clone turned up a few times. The chain carries TRBV7-9 and TRBJ2-1; 14 bases match TRBD2. Per germline, CDR1 SEHNR and CDR2 FQNEAQ (reference sequence). This CDR3 spans 12 amino acids. V lost 5 bases, J lost 15 bases, and 3 bases stayed unmatched. In DNA form, the CDR3 reads TGTGCCAGCAGCCAGGGACTAGCGGGAGTGTTCTTC. Amino acids: CASSQGLAGVFF. Looking up the rest from reference TRBV7-9 and TRBJ2-1 gives the full variable domain: DTGVSQNPRHKITKRGQNVTFRCDPISEHNRLYWYRQTLGQGPEFLTYFQNEAQLEKSRLLSDRFSAERPKGSFSTLEIQRTEQGDSAMYLCASSQGLAGVFFGPGTRLTVL.

The J gene is TRBJ1-5, the V gene TRBV10-3; 12 bases are a match to TRBD1. The CDR3 consists of 15 residues. Germline CDR1 is ENHRY and CDR2 is SYGVKD. J lost 8 bases, V lost 3 bases, and 5 bases had no gene match. CDR3 sequence: CAISEGTGGAEPQHF. CDR3 nucleotides: TGTGCCATCAGTGAAGGGACAGGGGGCGCGGAGCCCCAGCATTTT.

V gene TRBV10-3 combines with J gene TRBJ2-5; D may be TRBD1 (8 bases). Trimming removed 1 base at V and 1 base at J, with 16 bases between. CDR3 length: 17 amino acids. The germline CDR1 and CDR2 sequences are ENHRY and SYGVKD. The CDR3 bases are TGTGCCATCAGTGAGTGGGGACAGGCGGGGGTCCAAGAGACCCAGTACTTC. Its protein product is CAISEWGQAGVQETQYF.

This rearrangement joins TRBV30 to TRBJ2-3; TRBD2 is a possible D gene (6 bases). The CDR3 extends over 14 amino acids. Trimming left V 4 bases short and J 2 bases short, with 13 bases between. The germline V gene encodes CDR1 GTSNPN and CDR2 SVGIG (reference sequence). Here the CDR3 reads CAWTLGLVTDTQYF. The CDR3 DNA sequence: TGTGCCTGGACCCTGGGACTGGTCACAGATACGCAGTATTTT.

This chain uses TRBV21-1 with TRBJ2-7; the table's D call, TRBD2, was not checked against the DNA. TRBV21-1 represents a pseudogene. This CDR3 is 16 amino acids long. CDR3 DNA: TGTGCCAGCACTCTCCGGGCTAGCGGGAGTTTGAACGAGCAGTACTTC. It encodes CASTLRASGSLNEQYF.

V gene TRBV6-1 combines with J gene TRBJ1-6, with 9 positions matching TRBD1. Trimming took 1 base from V and 10 from J; bases not matched to a gene: 5. The CDR3 runs to 15 residues. Germline V lookup: CDR1 MNHNS, CDR2 SASEGT. The CDR3 spells CASSEVGTGLSPLHF. DNA for the CDR3: TGTGCCAGCAGTGAAGTAGGGACAGGGCTCTCACCCCTCCACTTT.

The chain combines TRBV28 with TRBJ2-7; D is perhaps TRBD1 (5 bases). The germline V gene encodes CDR1 MDHEN and CDR2 SYDVKM. CDR3 length: 15 residues. Trimming shortened V by 10 bases and J by 1 base, and 20 bases separated the two germline ends. CDR3: CATLNVQGLSYEQYF. DNA for the CDR3: TGTGCCACCCTCAATGTCCAGGGTCTTTCCTACGAGCAGTACTTC.

This clone was counted between two and nine times. This rearrangement joins TRBV7-8 to TRBJ2-7; D tentatively fits TRBD1 or TRBD2 (7 bases each). V was cut by 5 bases and J by 4 bases, with 18 bases left in between. The CDR3 has 15 amino acids. CDR1 and CDR2 from the germline V gene are SGHVS and FQNEAQ. DNA of the CDR3: TGTGCCAGCAGCCCCCGGTCAGGGGGGGTATACGAGCAGTACTTC. Its protein is CASSPRSGGVYEQYF.

The chain has TRBV4-2 and TRBJ2-1; a possible D gene is TRBD1 (5 bases). The CDR3 extends over 20 amino acids. Germline V CDR1 and CDR2: LGHNA, YNFKEQ. V was clipped by 0 bases and J by 0 bases, with 21 bases between them. The CDR3 spells CASSQEGTGPSYSSYNEQFF. CDR3 sequence (DNA): TGTGCCAGCAGCCAAGAAGGAACAGGCCCTTCTTACAGCTCCTACAATGAGCAGTTCTTC.

This rearrangement joins TRBV5-6 to TRBJ1-6; D not certain. Germline CDR1 reads SGHDT; CDR2 reads YYEEEE. There are 15 residues in the CDR3. V was trimmed by 0 bases and J by 10 bases, leaving 14 bases between them. The DNA for the CDR3 is TGTGCCAGCAGCTTGGTCGGACGGGCGCAGTCACCCCTCCACTTT. Translated, it gives CASSLVGRAQSPLHF. Variable domain in full (rest from reference TRBV5-6 and TRBJ1-6): DAGVTQSPTHLIKTRGQQVTLRCSPKSGHDTVSWYQQALGQGPQFIFQYYEEEERQRGNFPDRFSGHQFPNYSSELNVNALLLGDSALYLCASSLVGRAQSPLHFGNGTRLTVT.

The V and J genes are TRBV27 and TRBJ2-5, with D tentatively TRBD2 (6 bases). Germline CDR1 MNHEY, CDR2 SMNVEV (reference sequence). Trimming took 2 bases from V and 5 from J, leaving 12 bases between them. The CDR3 spans 14 residues. CDR3: CASSLQGLLETQYF. CDR3 DNA: TGTGCCAGCAGTTTACAGGGACTCTTGGAGACCCAGTACTTC.

This clone was recorded only once. The chain couples TRBV11-1 to TRBJ2-7; 9 positions match TRBD1. Germline assignment: CDR1 SGHAT and CDR2 FQDESV (reference sequence). This CDR3 is 15 amino acids long. The J segment lost 1 base and the V segment lost 4 bases, leaving 5 bases of the junction unmatched. For the CDR3, the DNA is TGTGCCAGCAGCTCGGGACAGGGTCTATCCTACGAGCAGTACTTC. This translates into CASSSGQGLSYEQYF. Variable domain in full (rest from reference TRBV11-1 and TRBJ2-7): EAEVAQSPRYKITEKSQAVAFWCDPISGHATLYWYRQILGQGPELLVQFQDESVVDDSQLPKDRFSAERLKGVDSTLKIQPAELGDSAMYLCASSSGQGLSYEQYFGPGTRLTVT.

In DNA, the CDR3 is TGTGCCAGCAGCTTGATAGGCGGGTCAGATACGCAGTATTTT. This codes for CASSLIGGSDTQYF. V is TRBV7-2 and J is TRBJ2-3; possible D gene TRBD2, 5 bases. This CDR3 contains 14 residues. Germline values: CDR1 SGHTA, CDR2 FQGNSA. V dropped 3 bases and J dropped 4 bases, with 11 bases sitting between them.

This clone appeared a single time. The V gene is TRBV18, the J gene TRBJ1-5, with TRBD1 as a possible D gene (5 bases). V was trimmed by 4 bases and J by 1 base, leaving 14 bases between them. CDR3 length: 16 residues. Germline-derived CDR1 and CDR2 are KGHSH and LQKENI. CDR3 amino acids: CASSLTAGNSNQPQHF. CDR3 sequence (DNA): TGTGCCAGCTCACTAACGGCAGGGAACAGCAATCAGCCCCAGCATTTT.

This rearrangement joins TRBV9 to TRBJ1-2; tentatively, D is TRBD1 (6 bases). Trimming cost V 3 bases and J 8 bases, with 17 bases left between them. Germline V gene lookup returns CDR1 SGDLS and CDR2 YYNGEE. This CDR3 region has 14 residues. The CDR3 loop is CASSGTPGAEGYTF. The CDR3 DNA is TGTGCCAGCAGCGGGACCCCGGGGGCAGAAGGCTACACCTTC.

The genes are TRBV7-3 and TRBJ2-1; TRBD1 might be the D (5 bases). Trimming pared 2 bases from V and 5 bases from J, leaving 7 bases between. The CDR3 extends over 13 amino acids. CDR1 is SGHTA and CDR2 is FQGTGA in the germline V gene. The CDR3 DNA reads as TGTGCCAGCAGCTTATCCAGGGACAATGAGCAGTTCTTC. Translated: CASSLSRDNEQFF.

This sequence joins TRBV28 and TRBJ2-7, with 14 bases fitting TRBD2. Germline lookup yields CDR1 MDHEN and CDR2 SYDVKM. V was clipped by 3 bases and J by 3 bases; unmatched bases: 4. The CDR3 is 16 residues long. CDR3 amino acids: CASSLGTSGSFYEQYF. The CDR3, as DNA: TGTGCCAGCAGTTTGGGGACTAGCGGGAGTTTCTACGAGCAGTACTTC. Drawing the rest from reference TRBV28 and TRBJ2-7, the complete variable domain is DVKVTQSSRYLVKRTGEKVFLECVQDMDHENMFWYRQDPGLGLRLIYFSYDVKMKEKGDIPEGYSVSREKKERFSLILESASTNQTSMYLCASSLGTSGSFYEQYFGPGTRLTVT.

The J gene is TRBJ1-1, the V gene TRBV18; no clear D. Trimming stripped 5 bases from V and 11 bases from J, with 21 bases between. The germline V gene encodes CDR1 KGHSH and CDR2 LQKENI. This CDR3 contains 14 residues. DNA of the CDR3: TGTGCCAGCTCATCGAACGGGCCACAAAGCCGGGCTTTCTTT. Translating gives CASSSNGPQSRAFF. The entire variable domain, with the rest obtained from reference TRBV18 and TRBJ1-1, is as follows: NAGVMQNPRHLVRRRGQEARLRCSPMKGHSHVYWYRQLPEEGLKFMVYLQKENIIDESGMPKERFSAEFPKEGPSILRIQQVVRGDSAAYFCASSSNGPQSRAFFGQGTRLTVV.

The chain uses TRBV13 and TRBJ2-7, with 8 bases identical to TRBD1. Losses at the gene ends were 2 bases for V and 5 bases for J; bases not matched to a gene: 8. The V gene's germline CDR1 is PRHDT and CDR2 FYEKMQ (reference sequence). The CDR3 is 15 residues long. The CDR3 sequence is CASSLYGTGPHEQYF. The CDR3, as DNA: TGTGCCAGCAGCTTATACGGGACAGGTCCCCACGAGCAGTACTTC.

This sequence joins TRBV6-5 and TRBJ2-7; possibly TRBD1 for D (8 bases). CDR3 length: 13 amino acids. Looked up from germline, CDR1 is MNHEY and CDR2 is SVGAGI. V lost 6 bases and J 2 bases, leaving 11 bases between the germline ends. CDR3 amino acids: CASRTGGAYEQYF. Here the CDR3 DNA reads TGTGCCAGCAGAACAGGGGGGGCCTACGAGCAGTACTTC.